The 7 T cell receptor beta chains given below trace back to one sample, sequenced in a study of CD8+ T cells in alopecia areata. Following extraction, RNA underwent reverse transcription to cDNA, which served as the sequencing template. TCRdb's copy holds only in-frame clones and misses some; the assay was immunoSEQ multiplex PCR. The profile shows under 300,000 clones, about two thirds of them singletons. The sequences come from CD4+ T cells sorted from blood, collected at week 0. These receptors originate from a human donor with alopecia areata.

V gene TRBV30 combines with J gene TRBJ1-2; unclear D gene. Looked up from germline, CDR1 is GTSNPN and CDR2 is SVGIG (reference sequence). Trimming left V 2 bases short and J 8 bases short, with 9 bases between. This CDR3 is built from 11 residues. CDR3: CAWSSGVGYTF. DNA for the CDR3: TGTGCCTGGAGTTCGGGCGTCGGCTACACCTTC.

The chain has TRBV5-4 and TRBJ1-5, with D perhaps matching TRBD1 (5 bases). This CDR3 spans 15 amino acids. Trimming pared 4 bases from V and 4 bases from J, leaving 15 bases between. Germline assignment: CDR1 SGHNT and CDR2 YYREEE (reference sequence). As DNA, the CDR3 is TGTGCCAGCAGCGGCAGGGTAGCCGAGAATCAGCCCCAGCATTTT. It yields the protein CASSGRVAENQPQHF. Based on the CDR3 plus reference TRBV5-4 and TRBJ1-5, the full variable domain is ETGVTQSPTHLIKTRGQQVTLRCSSQSGHNTVSWYQQALGQGPQFIFQYYREEENGRGNFPPRFSGLQFPNYSSELNVNALELDDSALYLCASSGRVAENQPQHFGDGTRLSIL.

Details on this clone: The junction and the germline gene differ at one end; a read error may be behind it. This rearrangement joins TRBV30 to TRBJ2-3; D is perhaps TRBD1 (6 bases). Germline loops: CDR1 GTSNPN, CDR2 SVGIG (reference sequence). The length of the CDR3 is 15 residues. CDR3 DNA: TGTGCCTGGGACCCCGATCCCGCTAGGACAGATACGCGGTATTTT. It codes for CAWDPDPARTDTRYF.

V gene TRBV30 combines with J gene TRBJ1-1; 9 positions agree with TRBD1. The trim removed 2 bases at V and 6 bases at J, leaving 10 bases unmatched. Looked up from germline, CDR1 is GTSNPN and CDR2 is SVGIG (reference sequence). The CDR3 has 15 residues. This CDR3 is CAWSHTGTGRSEAFF. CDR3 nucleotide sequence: TGTGCCTGGAGTCATACCGGGACAGGGCGTTCTGAAGCTTTCTTT.

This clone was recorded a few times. CDR3 sequence (DNA): TGTGCCAGCAGTTACCTGAGTGGTCAGCCCCAGCATTTT. Amino acid sequence: CASSYLSGQPQHF. This rearrangement joins TRBV6-5 to TRBJ1-5; D gene uncertain. This CDR3 region has 13 residues. The germline CDR1 and CDR2 sequences are MNHEY and SVGAGI. Trimming stripped 2 bases from V and 6 bases from J, with 8 bases between.

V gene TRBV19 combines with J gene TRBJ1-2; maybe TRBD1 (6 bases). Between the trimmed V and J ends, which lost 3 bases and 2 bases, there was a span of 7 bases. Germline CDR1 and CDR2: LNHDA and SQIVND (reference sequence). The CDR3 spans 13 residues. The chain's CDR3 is CASSITGNYGYTF. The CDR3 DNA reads TGTGCCAGTAGTATTACAGGGAACTATGGCTACACCTTC.

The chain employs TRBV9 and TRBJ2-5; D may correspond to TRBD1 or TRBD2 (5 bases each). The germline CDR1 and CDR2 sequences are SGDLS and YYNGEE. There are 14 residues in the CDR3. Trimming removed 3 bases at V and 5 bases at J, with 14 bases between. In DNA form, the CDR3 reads TGTGCCAGCAGCGCGGGACCTCTGCCGGAGACCCAGTACTTC. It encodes CASSAGPLPETQYF.